Below, one TCR beta chain is given with its context. Antigen: not known. Here immunoSEQ multiplex PCR was the method, and the copy in TCRdb shows in-frame clones only, minus some. This table has about 12,000 clones, about 81% appearing once. CDR3 length: 14 amino acids. Germline assignment: CDR1 SGHRS and CDR2 YFSETQ. V lost 0 bases and J lost 5; bases outside the gene matches: 4. Time point in this sample: neoterminal ileum biopsy at postoperative endoscopy, about 6 months after surgery. This sample stems from a study of T cell repertoires in ileal Crohn's disease. Study as a whole: All patients had surgery for stricturing (approximately 60%) or penetrating (around 39%) disease. M6 samples are neoterminal ileum biopsies from postoperative colonoscopy.

Study-wide findings and caveats: Compared with non-smokers, active smokers at surgery showed more clonal expansions. Endoscopy was done a median about 6.8 months after surgery.

The sequenced sample was ileal tissue. The clonotype was recovered from an adult with Crohn's disease. The chain combines TRBV5-1 with TRBJ1-1; TRBD1 aligns across 7 bases. This CDR3 is CASSLDRGGTEAFF. For the CDR3, the DNA is TGCGCCAGCAGCTTGGACAGGGGTGGGACTGAAGCTTTCTTT.